This TCR beta chain emerged from a study of blood T cell repertoires in COVID-19. TCRdb's table, derived via immunoSEQ multiplex PCR, lists solely in-frame clones and lacks some. Among around 130,000 clones, 80% to 90% were seen once, and the ten largest hold approximately 2.3%. Input material: PBMCs or T cells enriched from blood (not recorded which). The TCR was taken from a woman in her 50s who had recovered from COVID-19.

CDR3 residues: CASSLAGLAGGPYNEQFF. DNA for the CDR3: TGTGCCAGCAGCTTGGCCGGACTAGCGGGGGGCCCCTACAATGAGCAGTTCTTC. V usage is TRBV5-6 and J usage is TRBJ2-1, with 14 bases fitting TRBD2. This CDR3 is built from 18 residues. Trimming removed 0 bases from V and 2 bases from J; junction bases left unmatched: 4. CDR1 and CDR2 (germline): SGHDT, YYEEEE.